One and the same sample provided the 21 T cell receptor beta chains below, sequenced in a study of T cells after yellow fever vaccination. Each CDR3 protein is one row after TCRdb ran MiXCR on the 5' RACE reads. Of 150,000 to 200,000 distinct CDR3 sequences in the sample, around 10% were seen once. The sequences come from CD8+ T cells sorted from PBMCs, collected 15 days after the yellow fever booster vaccination. These receptors came from a man aged 18-30 years who received the YFV17D yellow fever vaccine.

This chain joins TRBV7-2 and TRBJ2-1, with 8 bases identical to TRBD2. The CDR3 is 15 residues long. The germline gives CDR1 SGHTA, CDR2 FQGNSA. Losses at the gene ends were 5 bases for V and 4 bases for J; bases not matched to a gene: 7. CDR3 nucleotide sequence: TGTGCCAGCAGCCGCGCGGGGGGAGAGTACAATGAGCAGTTCTTC. Amino acids: CASSRAGGEYNEQFF.

This clonotype came up many times. One end of the junction fails to match germline, which may point to a read error. V gene TRBV7-9 combines with J gene TRBJ1-2, with TRBD1 matching over 7 bases. The CDR3 totals 12 residues. In germline, CDR1 is SEHNR, CDR2 FQNEAQ (reference sequence). This chain's CDR3 is CASSSEGRDRGF. As DNA, the CDR3 is TGTGCCAGCAGCTCTGAGGGGAGGGACAGAGGCTTC.

The chain joins TRBV28 to TRBJ2-7, with 9 bases identical to TRBD1. The germline gives CDR1 MDHEN, CDR2 SYDVKM. Trimming cost V 6 bases and J 5 bases; bases outside gene matches: 8. The CDR3 runs 14 residues. CDR3 loop: CASSGTGTGNEQYV. The CDR3 bases are TGTGCCAGCAGCGGAACCGGGACAGGGAACGAGCAGTACGTC.

The chain is built from TRBV11-2 and TRBJ2-7, with D perhaps matching TRBD2 (6 bases). Trimming took off 5 bases at V and 3 bases at J, with 23 bases between the two ends. Germline V lookup: CDR1 SGHAT, CDR2 FQNNGV. CDR3 size: 17 residues. The CDR3 region has the DNA TGTGCCAGCAGCCTAACTCTCGTGATAGCGGATTTCTACGAGCAGTACTTC. This gives the protein CASSLTLVIADFYEQYF.

This clonotype has just a few counts. V gene TRBV11-2 combines with J gene TRBJ1-1; tentatively, D is TRBD1 (6 bases). CDR1 is SGHAT, CDR2 FQNNGV, per germline. With 4 bases removed from V and 6 bases from J, the gap between germline ends came to 15 bases. CDR3 length equals 14 residues. The CDR3, as DNA: TGTGCCAGCAGCTCATACTCAGGGGACCCTGAAGCTTTCTTT. This sequence encodes CASSSYSGDPEAFF.

This chain links TRBV7-7 with TRBJ2-2; perhaps TRBD1 as D (6 bases). Trimming took 5 bases from V and 1 from J, leaving 11 bases between them. This CDR3 region has 15 residues. Germline values: CDR1 SSHAT, CDR2 FNYEAQ (reference sequence). CDR3 region: CASSPGEWNTGELFF. CDR3 DNA: TGTGCCAGCAGCCCAGGGGAGTGGAACACCGGGGAGCTGTTTTTT. The full variable domain, in which reference TRBV7-7 and TRBJ2-2 provide the parts outside the CDR3, is GAGVSQSPRYKVTKRGQDVTLRCDPISSHATLYWYQQALGQGPEFLTYFNYEAQPDKSGLPSDRFSAERPEGSISTLTIQRTEQRDSAMYRCASSPGEWNTGELFFGEGSRLTVL.

V and J are TRBV20-1 and TRBJ1-2; D is undetermined. The V end was cut by 2 bases, the J end by 3 bases, with 10 bases between. The CDR3 is 13 amino acids. Looked up from germline, CDR1 is DFQATT and CDR2 is SNEGSKA (reference sequence). The CDR3 DNA reads TGCAGTGCTAGAAATGTGCGCCACTATGGCTACACCTTC. Encoded protein: CSARNVRHYGYTF.

The J gene is TRBJ2-1, the V gene TRBV29-1; the D gene is possibly TRBD2 (5 bases). The germline gives CDR1 SQVTM, CDR2 ANQGSEA. V was cut by 7 bases and J by 2 bases, with 6 bases left in between. The CDR3 is 11 amino acids. Here the CDR3 DNA reads TGCAGCGCGAGGGCCTACAATGAGCAGTTCTTC. Translating gives CSARAYNEQFF.

The J gene is TRBJ1-6, the V gene TRBV6-2 or TRBV6-3, with TRBD1 as a possible D gene (6 bases). CDR3 length equals 14 residues. Trimming cost V 7 bases and J 4 bases, with 11 bases left between them. CDR1 is MNHEY, CDR2 SVGEGT, per germline. The CDR3 loop is CASTQGRYNSPLHF. The CDR3 DNA is TGTGCCAGCACTCAGGGGCGTTATAATTCACCCCTCCACTTT.

The CDR3 nucleotides read TGTGCCAGCAGTGGCTCGTGGGGGGTGGGCACAGATACGCAGTATTTT. It is translated as CASSGSWGVGTDTQYF. The genes are TRBV6-6 and TRBJ2-3; a weak D match, TRBD2 (6 bases). CDR3 length equals 16 residues. V lost 5 bases and J lost 1, with 16 bases in between. In germline, CDR1 is MNHNY, CDR2 SVGAGI (reference sequence).

This rearrangement joins TRBV20-1 to TRBJ1-3; D remains ambiguous. Trimming removed 3 bases at V and 3 bases at J, with 9 bases between. CDR1 is DFQATT and CDR2 is SNEGSKA in the germline V gene (reference sequence). The CDR3 sequence is 13 residues long. Here the CDR3 reads CSARKAVGNTIYF. For the CDR3, the DNA is TGCAGTGCTAGGAAAGCAGTTGGAAACACCATATATTTT.

This clonotype was observed a handful of times. The chain carries TRBV6-6 and TRBJ2-5; the D gene is possibly TRBD2 (5 bases). Germline V gene sequence: CDR1 MNHNY, CDR2 SVGAGI (reference sequence). CDR3 length: 14 amino acids. V was clipped by 2 bases and J by 3 bases, with 10 bases between them. The CDR3 DNA follows: TGTGCCAGCAGTTACCGGTTGCGGGAAGAGACCCAGTACTTC. Protein sequence: CASSYRLREETQYF.

This clonotype showed up many times. The genes are TRBV19 and TRBJ2-7; D not certain. This CDR3 is 15 amino acids long. V was cut by 5 bases and J by 6 bases, with 20 bases left in between. Looked up from germline, CDR1 is LNHDA and CDR2 is SQIVND (reference sequence). CDR3 nucleotides: TGTGCCAGTAGTCCCCTGTGGCCTTCAGGACGCGAGCAGTACTTC. This gives the protein CASSPLWPSGREQYF.

The chain uses TRBV9 and TRBJ2-3, with TRBD2 matching 8 bases. The junction had 8 bases not matched to a gene; V was cut back by 3 bases and J by 2 bases. Germline CDR1 is SGDLS and CDR2 is YYNGEE. The CDR3 is made up of 16 amino acids. The CDR3 bases are TGTGCCAGCAGCGCCCCAGCGGGGGCCATCACAGATACGCAGTATTTT. Protein product: CASSAPAGAITDTQYF.

V and J are TRBV19 and TRBJ2-3, with 12 bases aligning to TRBD2. V shed 4 bases and J 2 bases; nucleotides not matched to a gene: 4. The CDR3 has 16 amino acids. Looked up from germline, CDR1 is LNHDA and CDR2 is SQIVND (reference sequence). The CDR3 loop is CASSTGLAGTTDTQYF. The CDR3 DNA sequence: TGTGCCAGTAGTACCGGACTAGCGGGGACCACAGATACGCAGTATTTT. Variable domain in full (rest from reference TRBV19 and TRBJ2-3): DGGITQSPKYLFRKEGQNVTLSCEQNLNHDAMYWYRQDPGQGLRLIYYSQIVNDFQKGDIAEGYSVSREKKESFPLTVTSAQKNPTAFYLCASSTGLAGTTDTQYFGPGTRLTVL.

The gene calls are TRBV4-1 and TRBJ2-1; 10 bases are a match to TRBD1. V shed 3 bases, J shed 5 bases, and the junction held 4 bases outside the gene matches. CDR3 length: 15 residues. The V gene's germline CDR1 is MGHRA and CDR2 YSYEKL. CDR3 in DNA: TGCGCCAGCAGCCACCGGGACAGGGGTAACAATGAGCAGTTCTTC. Its protein product is CASSHRDRGNNEQFF.

At least ten counts were recorded for this clonotype. The gene calls are TRBV15 and TRBJ1-1, with D unresolved. Germline V CDR1 and CDR2: LNHNV, YYDKDF (reference sequence). Between the trimmed V and J ends, which lost 0 bases and 1 base, there was a span of 0 bases. This CDR3 spans 12 amino acids. The CDR3 loop reads CATSRENTEAFF. Here the CDR3 DNA reads TGTGCCACCAGCAGAGAGAACACTGAAGCTTTCTTT.

This clonotype was detected only a few times. J is TRBJ2-7 and V is TRBV14, with 7 bases lining up with TRBD1. V was pared by 4 bases and J by 1 base, with 4 bases of the junction left unmatched. CDR3 length: 14 amino acids. Germline assignment: CDR1 SGHDN and CDR2 FVKESK. DNA of the CDR3: TGTGCCAGCAGCCCCGGACAGGCATCCTACGAGCAGTACTTC. This encodes CASSPGQASYEQYF.

The chain's CDR3 is CASSRTGPYEKLFF. The CDR3 coding sequence is TGTGCCAGTAGTAGGACAGGGCCCTATGAAAAACTGTTTTTT. V gene TRBV19 combines with J gene TRBJ1-4; 8 nucleotides align to TRBD1. Germline V lookup: CDR1 LNHDA, CDR2 SQIVND (reference sequence). After removal of 4 bases from V and 6 bases from J, the junction contained 4 bases not matched to a gene. CDR3 size: 14 residues.

Comment on this clonotype: At one end, the junction sequence differs from germline, possibly due to a read error. V and J are TRBV7-7 and TRBJ2-2; D call uncertain. The germline gives CDR1 SSHAT, CDR2 FNYEAQ (reference sequence). CDR3 length equals 13 residues. The DNA of the CDR3 is TGTGCTAGCAGCTTAGAGGTTGGCGGGGAGCTGTTTTTT. This sequence encodes CASSLEVGGELFF. The entire variable domain, with the rest obtained from reference TRBV7-7 and TRBJ2-2, is as follows: GAGVSQSPRYKVTKRGQDVTLRCDPISSHATLYWYQQALGQGPEFLTYFNYEAQPDKSGLPSDRFSAERPEGSISTLTIQRTEQRDSAMYRCASSLEVGGELFFGEGSRLTVL.

There are a few counts of this clonotype. The chain has TRBV5-6 and TRBJ2-7, with a possible D match to TRBD2 (6 bases). Trimming pared 5 bases from V and 0 bases from J, leaving 12 bases between. CDR1 is SGHDT and CDR2 is YYEEEE in the germline V gene. The CDR3 length is 14 residues. The CDR3 here is CASSSDSGSYEQYV. CDR3 in DNA: TGTGCCAGCAGTTCCGATAGCGGCTCCTACGAGCAGTACGTC.